The clone carrying this T cell receptor beta chain was detected only once. This record comes from a study of blood T cell repertoires in COVID-19. About the study: Some COVID-19 samples were acute and others convalescent; all came from the United States, Italy and Spain.

Patients at the Seattle site were enrolled during active infection and followed longitudinally. CDR1 is MNHEY and CDR2 is SVGEGT in the germline V gene. This CDR3 contains 16 residues. The V gene end was trimmed by 2 bases and the J gene end by 3 bases; junction bases not matched to a gene: 4. Per the authors' pipeline: Reference gene primer amplification in the assay estimated nucleated cell counts. Sequencing was performed with immunoSEQ multiplex PCR; in TCRdb, only in-frame clones are kept and a portion is missing. V, J and clone size derive from that table, while D and trimming were established from the DNA sequence. The repertoire has some 150,000 clones, approximately 83% of them found once; the top ten carry 8%.

The sequenced sample was peripheral blood. The chain is built from TRBV6-2 or TRBV6-3 and TRBJ2-6; TRBD1 matches 7 bases. The sequence derives from a woman in her fifties or sixties with COVID-19, enrolled during active disease. CDR3 in DNA: TGTGCCAGCAGTTACCCGACAGGGAGTGGGGCCAACGTCCTGACTTTC. This translates into CASSYPTGSGANVLTF.